The sequence of this T cell receptor (beta chain) was determined in a study of T cells after yellow fever vaccination (dated by TCRdb to between 2019 and 2020). Looking at the study overall: Libraries from fractions with low cell numbers were prepared with the SMART-Seq v4 Ultra Low Input RNA kit. To track T-cell clones before and after primary and booster YFV17D yellow fever vaccination, bulk TCR alpha and beta repertoires were sequenced longitudinally. Two healthy male donors, one aged 18 to 30 and one aged 30 to 40 years, were included in the cohort. Bulk PBMC replicates and cell subsets were isolated from blood drawn at multiple timepoints before and after both primary and secondary immunization.

TCR cDNA was synthesized by 5'RACE template switching, through which a universal primer site and unique molecular identifiers were introduced. cDNA synthesis was primed from both the TCR alpha and TCR beta constant segments. Libraries were amplified in two PCR steps, with sample barcodes and sequencing adapters added in the second step. Sequencing of libraries was performed on Illumina HiSeq 2500 (2x100 bp) or NovaSeq (2x150 bp). Per the authors' processing: Reads were demultiplexed and collapsed into UMI consensus sequences with MIGEC, and V(D)J alignment was performed with MiXCR. Clonotypes responding to the vaccine were identified with edgeR on replicate PBMC samples, with the criteria of FDR below 0.01 and a log2 fold change above 5 up to day 15. Each bulk clonotype received a CD4 or CD8 identity based on whether the sequenced CD4 or CD8 repertoire contained that clonotype at higher abundance. The raw public reads went through TCRdb reprocessing: fastp at Q25, MiXCR clone calling, in-frame beta chains kept. Every entry covers one CDR3 protein and lists the most common genes and DNA from its rows. TCRdb's processing, not the study's, gives the V and J calls here. Counted in this sample were about 350,000 distinct CDR3 sequences; 7% to 10% of them appeared once. Clones ranked in the top ten supply 15% to 20% of the sample.

As concerns this clonotype: Its antigen remains unidentified. The input lacks base qualities; no much larger clone sits a single base away.

Here is what the overall study found, with its caveats: After the booster, most clones that had expanded after primary vaccination were detected again (roughly 96% of CD4 and around nine tenths of CD8), suggesting broad maintenance of memory. FACS-sorted repertoires could contain abundant contaminating clonotypes from the bulk population, so computational filtering was required. A small fraction of clonotypes appeared in both the CD4 and CD8 compartments, likely as a result of convergent recombination. The study included only two donors, which limits how far the findings can be generalized. Compared with the primary T-cell response, the secondary T-cell response was weaker but faster, peaking on day 5 rather than day 15.

Explained via the paper, the treatment or condition label denotes: live attenuated yellow fever vaccine strain. Two biological replicates of bulk PBMCs were collected at each blood-draw timepoint. PBMCs were isolated from peripheral blood using a standard Ficoll-Paque protocol. TriZol was used to extract RNA from bulk PBMCs, from CD4 and CD8 fractions, and from dextramer-positive and dextramer-negative fractions. V and J are trimmed by 5 bases and 4 bases, and the gene matches miss 6 bases of the junction. The CDR3 spans 16 residues, from the cysteine through the phenylalanine. Only the CDR3 region is kept as DNA, spanning 48 bases read in frame from base 1.

The sample consisted of PBMCs, taken approximately 47 days after the first yellow fever vaccination. The receptor comes from a man younger than 35 who received the YFV17D yellow fever vaccine. The chain is encoded by TRBV12-3 or TRBV12-4 joined to TRBJ2-2; the central 11 bases match TRBD2. Here the CDR3 is given as CASSLGGLAVTGELFF. The sequence in DNA is TGTGCCAGCAGTCTGGGGGGACTAGCGGTCACCGGGGAGCTGTTTTTT.